This entry describes one TCR beta chain. Its antigen remains unidentified. CDR1 is SGHRS and CDR2 is YFSETQ in the germline V gene. J gave up 7 bases and V 4 bases, and 8 bases lay outside the gene matches. This CDR3 has 14 amino acids. The entry originates in a study of CD8+ T cells in alopecia areata. Study-level information: A 6-month period off drug followed tofacitinib, which lasted 6 to 18 months. Study-level findings and limits: Mouse data revealed clearer TCR sharing than patient data did, a gap possibly tied to HLA. Alopecia totalis/universalis scalp especially showed more expanded CD8+ clones than normal scalp.

After isolation, RNA underwent reverse transcription to generate cDNA as the sequencing template. Here immunoSEQ multiplex PCR was the method, and the copy in TCRdb shows in-frame clones only, minus some. The sample holds some 200,000 clones; more than 55% are singletons and the top ten take approximately 3.4%. Treatment of the sample: oral pan-JAK inhibitor, 5-10 mg twice daily. The rearrangement links TRBV5-1 to TRBJ2-1; 7 bases align to TRBD2. This sequence was found in a human donor with alopecia areata. The specimen comprised CD4+ T cells sorted from blood, sampled at week 4, from a patient treated with tofacitinib. CDR3 DNA sequence: TGCGCCAGCAGCACGAACGGGGGGAGAAATGAGCAGTTCTTC. Its protein is CASSTNGGRNEQFF.